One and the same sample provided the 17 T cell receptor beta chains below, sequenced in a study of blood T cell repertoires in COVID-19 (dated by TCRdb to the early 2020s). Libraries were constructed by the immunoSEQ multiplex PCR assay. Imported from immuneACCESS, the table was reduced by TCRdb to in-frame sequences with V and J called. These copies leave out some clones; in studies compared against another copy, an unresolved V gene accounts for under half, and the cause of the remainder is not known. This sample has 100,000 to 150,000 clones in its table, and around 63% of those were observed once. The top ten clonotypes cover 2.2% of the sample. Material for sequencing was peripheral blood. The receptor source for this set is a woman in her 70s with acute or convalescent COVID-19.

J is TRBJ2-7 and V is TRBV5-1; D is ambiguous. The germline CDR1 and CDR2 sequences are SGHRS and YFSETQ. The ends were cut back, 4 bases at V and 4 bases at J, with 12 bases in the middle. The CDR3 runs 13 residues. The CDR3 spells CASSQQRAYEQYF. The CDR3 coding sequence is TGCGCCAGCAGCCAACAGAGAGCTTACGAGCAGTACTTC.

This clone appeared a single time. CDR3 DNA: TGTGCCAGTAGTATTCCCTCGGGACTAGCGGGGGGGTCCTACAATGAGCAGTTCTTC. Its translation: CASSIPSGLAGGSYNEQFF. V usage is TRBV19 and J usage is TRBJ2-1, with TRBD2 matching over 16 bases. Germline V gene sequence: CDR1 LNHDA, CDR2 SQIVND (reference sequence). V shed 3 bases and J 1 base; nucleotides not matched to a gene: 6. The CDR3 contains 19 residues.

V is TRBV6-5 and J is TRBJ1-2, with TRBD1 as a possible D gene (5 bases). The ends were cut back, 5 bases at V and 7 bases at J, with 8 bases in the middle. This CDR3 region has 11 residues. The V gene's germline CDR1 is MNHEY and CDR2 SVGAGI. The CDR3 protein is CASSRGGGYTF. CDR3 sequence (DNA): TGTGCCAGCAGTCGGGGGGGTGGCTACACCTTC.

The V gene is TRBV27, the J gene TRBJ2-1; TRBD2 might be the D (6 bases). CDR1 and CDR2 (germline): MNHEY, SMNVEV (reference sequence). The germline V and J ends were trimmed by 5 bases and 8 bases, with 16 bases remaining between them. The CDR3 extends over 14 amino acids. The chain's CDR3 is CASSPGFSGHEQFF. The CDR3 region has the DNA TGTGCCAGCAGTCCGGGGTTTAGCGGCCATGAGCAGTTCTTC.

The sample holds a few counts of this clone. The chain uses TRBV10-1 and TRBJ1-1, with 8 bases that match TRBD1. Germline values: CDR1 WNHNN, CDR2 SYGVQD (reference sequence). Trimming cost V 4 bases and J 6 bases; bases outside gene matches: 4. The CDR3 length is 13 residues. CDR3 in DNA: TGCGCCAGCAGTGCCGGGACAGGCGCTGAAGCTTTCTTT. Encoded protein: CASSAGTGAEAFF.

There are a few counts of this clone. The DNA for the CDR3 is TGTGCCAGCAGTTTATCAGGGCGGGGGCACTATGGCTACACCTTC. It encodes CASSLSGRGHYGYTF. The rearrangement uses TRBV27 and TRBJ1-2, with D tentatively TRBD1 (6 bases). The length of the CDR3 is 15 residues. From germline, CDR1 is MNHEY and CDR2 SMNVEV (reference sequence). Trimming took 0 bases from V and 3 from J, leaving 11 bases between them.

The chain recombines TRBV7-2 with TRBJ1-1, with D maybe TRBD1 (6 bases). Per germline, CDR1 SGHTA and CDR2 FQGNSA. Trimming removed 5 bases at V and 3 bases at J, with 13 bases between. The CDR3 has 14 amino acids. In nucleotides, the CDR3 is TGTGCCAGCAGCGGGGGCCGAACCTACACTGAAGCTTTCTTT. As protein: CASSGGRTYTEAFF. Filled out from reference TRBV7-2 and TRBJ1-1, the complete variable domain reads GAGVSQSPSNKVTEKGKDVELRCDPISGHTALYWYRQSLGQGLEFLIYFQGNSAPDKSGLPSDRFSAERTGGSVSTLTIQRTQQEDSAVYLCASSGGRTYTEAFFGQGTRLTVV.

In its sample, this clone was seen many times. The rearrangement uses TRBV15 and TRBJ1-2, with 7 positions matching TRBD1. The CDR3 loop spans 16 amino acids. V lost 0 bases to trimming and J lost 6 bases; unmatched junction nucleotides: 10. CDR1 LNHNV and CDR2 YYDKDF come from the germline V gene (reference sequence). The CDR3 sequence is CATSRDSLDRKNGYTF. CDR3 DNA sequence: TGTGCCACCAGCAGAGATTCCCTGGACAGGAAAAATGGCTACACCTTC. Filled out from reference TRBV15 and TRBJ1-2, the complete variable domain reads DAMVIQNPRYQVTQFGKPVTLSCSQTLNHNVMYWYQQKSSQAPKLLFHYYDKDFNNEADTPDNFQSRRPNTSFCFLDIRSPGLGDTAMYLCATSRDSLDRKNGYTFGSGTRLTVV.

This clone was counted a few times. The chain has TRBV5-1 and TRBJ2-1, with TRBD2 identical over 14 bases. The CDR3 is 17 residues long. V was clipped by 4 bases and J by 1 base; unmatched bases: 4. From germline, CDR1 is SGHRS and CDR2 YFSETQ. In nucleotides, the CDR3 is TGCGCCAGCAGCCCCGGACTAGCGGGGGGTTCCTACAATGAGCAGTTCTTC. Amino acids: CASSPGLAGGSYNEQFF.

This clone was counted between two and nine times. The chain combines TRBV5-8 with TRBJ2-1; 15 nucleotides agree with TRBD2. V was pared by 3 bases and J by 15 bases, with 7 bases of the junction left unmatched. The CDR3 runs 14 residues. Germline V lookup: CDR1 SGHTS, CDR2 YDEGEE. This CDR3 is CASSSPGLAGGPFF. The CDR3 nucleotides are TGTGCCAGCAGCTCCCCGGGACTAGCGGGGGGCCCGTTCTTC.

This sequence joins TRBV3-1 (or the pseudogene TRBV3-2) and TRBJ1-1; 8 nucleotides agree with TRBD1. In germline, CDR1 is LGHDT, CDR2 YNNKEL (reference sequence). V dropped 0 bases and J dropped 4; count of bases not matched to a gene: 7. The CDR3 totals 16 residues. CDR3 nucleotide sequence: TGTGCCAGCAGCCAAGATCAGAGACAGGGGTCCACTGAAGCTTTCTTT. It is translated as CASSQDQRQGSTEAFF.

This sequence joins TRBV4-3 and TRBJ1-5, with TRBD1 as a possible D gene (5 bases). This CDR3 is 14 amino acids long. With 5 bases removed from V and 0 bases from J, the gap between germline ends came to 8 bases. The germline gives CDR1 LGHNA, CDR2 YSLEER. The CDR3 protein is CASSSGHSNQPQHF. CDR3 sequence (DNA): TGCGCCAGCAGCTCTGGACATAGCAATCAGCCCCAGCATTTT.

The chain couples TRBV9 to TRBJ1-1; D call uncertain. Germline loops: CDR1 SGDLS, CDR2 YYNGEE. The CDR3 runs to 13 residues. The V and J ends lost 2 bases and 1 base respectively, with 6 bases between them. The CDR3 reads CASSVSGNTEAFF. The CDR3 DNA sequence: TGTGCCAGCAGCGTGTCCGGGAACACTGAAGCTTTCTTT. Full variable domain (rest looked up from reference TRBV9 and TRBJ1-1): DSGVTQTPKHLITATGQRVTLRCSPRSGDLSVYWYQQSLDQGLQFLIQYYNGEERAKGNILERFSAQQFPDLHSELNLSSLELGDSALYFCASSVSGNTEAFFGQGTRLTVV.

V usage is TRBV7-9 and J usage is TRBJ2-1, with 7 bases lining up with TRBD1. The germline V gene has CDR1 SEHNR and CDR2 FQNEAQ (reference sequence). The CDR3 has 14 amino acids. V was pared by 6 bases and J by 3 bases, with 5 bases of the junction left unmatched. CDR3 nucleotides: TGTGCCAGCAGACCACAGGGGTTCTACAATGAGCAGTTCTTC. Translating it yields CASRPQGFYNEQFF.

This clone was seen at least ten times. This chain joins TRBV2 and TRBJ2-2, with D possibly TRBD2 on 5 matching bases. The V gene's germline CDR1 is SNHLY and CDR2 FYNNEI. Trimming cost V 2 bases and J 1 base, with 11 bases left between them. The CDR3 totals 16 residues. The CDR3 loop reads CASSETGAGNTGELFF. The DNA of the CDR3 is TGTGCCAGCAGTGAAACTGGCGCGGGGAACACCGGGGAGCTGTTTTTT.

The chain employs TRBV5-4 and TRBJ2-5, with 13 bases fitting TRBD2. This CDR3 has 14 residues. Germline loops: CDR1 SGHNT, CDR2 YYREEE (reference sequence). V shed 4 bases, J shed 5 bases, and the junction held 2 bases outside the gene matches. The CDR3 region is CASSRGLAGETQYF. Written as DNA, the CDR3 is TGTGCCAGCAGCCGGGGACTAGCGGGGGAGACCCAGTACTTC.

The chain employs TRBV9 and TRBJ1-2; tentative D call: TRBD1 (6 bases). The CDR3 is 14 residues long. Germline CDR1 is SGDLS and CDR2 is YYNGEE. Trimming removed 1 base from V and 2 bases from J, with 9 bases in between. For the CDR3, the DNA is TGTGCCAGCAGCGTAAGCGGACAGAACTATGGCTACACCTTC. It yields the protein CASSVSGQNYGYTF.